This is a list of T cell receptor beta chains from one sample in a study of cytomegalovirus exposure and HLA in healthy donors. Clones were read by immunoSEQ multiplex PCR, and TCRdb kept only the in-frame ones, dropping some. Here the sample spans about 160,000 clones, roughly four fifths being singletons. Sequenced material: PBMCs. The receptors were gathered from a female donor in good health and CMV-seronegative. The CDR3 runs from the conserved cysteine through the conserved F or W. The D gene is left open where the match is weak. The size of a clone is reported for some rows only, either as once, few or many, or as a class for expanded clones.

abundance,d_gene,v_gene,j_gene,CDR3aa,CDR3nt
.,.,TRBV7-7,TRBJ1-2,CASSLIGGHGYTF,TGTGCTAGCAGCTTAATCGGGGGGCACGGCTACACCTTC
.,.,TRBV7-2,TRBJ1-4,CASSLAVREKLFF,TGTGCCAGCAGCTTAGCGGTACGGGAAAAACTGTTTTTT
.,TRBD2,TRBV29-1,TRBJ2-1,CSVEVSGSSYNEQFF,TGCAGCGTTGAAGTTAGCGGGAGCTCCTACAATGAGCAGTTCTTC
few,TRBD2,TRBV7-2,TRBJ2-7,CASSLEKGGSYEQYF,TGTGCCAGCAGCTTAGAGAAAGGCGGGAGCTACGAGCAGTACTTC
.,TRBD2,TRBV5-3,TRBJ2-3,CARSLNYSGGAGDTQYF,TGTGCCAGAAGCCTCAATTATAGCGGGGGGGCGGGGGATACGCAGTATTTT
.,.,TRBV29-1,TRBJ2-5,CSVGKQALFQETQYF,TGCAGCGTTGGAAAACAGGCCCTTTTTCAAGAGACCCAGTACTTC
few,TRBD1,TRBV7-2,TRBJ2-7,CASRPTGSSYEQYF,TGTGCCAGCAGACCGACAGGGAGCTCCTACGAGCAGTACTTC
few,TRBD1,TRBV5-6,TRBJ2-1,CASSPDRGPFNEQFF,TGTGCCAGCAGCCCGGACAGGGGGCCCTTTAATGAGCAGTTCTTC
few,.,TRBV7-3,TRBJ1-2,CASSTGTGHGYTF,TGTGCCAGCAGCACAGGGACGGGGCATGGCTACACCTTC
few,TRBD2,TRBV7-2,TRBJ2-3,CASSLGLAGGTDTQYF,TGTGCCAGCAGCTTAGGGCTAGCGGGTGGCACAGATACGCAGTATTTT
few,.,TRBV6-1,TRBJ1-5,CASSEAIRQPQHF,TGTGCCAGCAGTGAAGCCATTCGGCAGCCCCAGCATTTT
.,.,TRBV11-3,TRBJ2-2,CASSPQVGQANTGELFF,TGTGCCAGCAGCCCCCAGGTGGGGCAGGCGAACACCGGGGAGCTGTTTTTT
.,.,TRBV13,TRBJ2-2,CASSRSEPGELFF,TGTGCCAGCAGCCGAAGCGAGCCCGGGGAGCTGTTTTTT
.,TRBD2,TRBV28,TRBJ2-7,CASSFFTSGSLNEQYF,TGTGCCAGCAGTTTTTTTACTAGCGGGAGTCTGAATGAGCAGTACTTC
.,TRBD2,TRBV30,TRBJ2-1,CAWSQSGLVKGNEQFF,TGTGCCTGGAGTCAATCCGGACTAGTTAAGGGGAATGAGCAGTTCTTC
.,.,TRBV7-8,TRBJ2-3,CASSSGSPSTDTQYF,TGTGCCAGCAGCTCCGGGTCTCCTTCCACAGATACGCAGTATTTT
.,.,TRBV15,TRBJ1-5,CATSREKGAGNQPQHF,TGTGCCACCAGCAGAGAGAAAGGGGCCGGCAATCAGCCCCAGCATTTT
.,TRBD1,TRBV10-3,TRBJ2-7,CAIRGQGGSYEQYF,TGTGCCATCAGGGGACAGGGGGGCTCCTACGAGCAGTACTTC
few,.,TRBV18,TRBJ1-4,CASSPGMNEKLFF,TGTGCCAGCTCACCCGGGATGAATGAAAAACTGTTTTTT
.,TRBD2,TRBV6-4,TRBJ2-2,CASSATSGGSDTGELFF,TGTGCCAGCAGTGCGACTAGCGGGGGGTCAGACACCGGGGAGCTGTTTTTT
.,.,TRBV4-2,TRBJ2-1,CASSQDKTYNEQFF,TGTGCCAGCAGCCAAGATAAGACTTACAATGAGCAGTTCTTC
.,.,TRBV9,TRBJ2-2,CASSVEGRVSPNAGELFF,TGTGCCAGCAGCGTAGAGGGCAGGGTAAGCCCTAACGCCGGGGAGCTGTTTTTT
few,.,TRBV6-5,TRBJ2-7,CASSPSEGGYEQYF,TGTGCCAGCAGTCCTTCAGAGGGGGGGTACGAGCAGTACTTC
.,.,TRBV7-2,TRBJ2-7,CASSPKDRLRTVVQYF,TGTGCCAGCAGCCCAAAAGACCGACTCCGAACGGTAGTGCAGTACTTC
.,.,TRBV4-2,TRBJ1-1,CASSQGDRLNTEAFF,TGTGCCAGCAGCCAAGGTGACAGGCTGAACACTGAAGCTTTCTTT
few,TRBD2,TRBV15,TRBJ2-7,CATSRDPASGDSYEQYF,TGTGCCACCAGCAGAGATCCGGCTAGCGGGGACTCCTACGAGCAGTACTTC
.,TRBD2,TRBV7-8,TRBJ2-1,CASSPGLADWAVHEQFF,TGTGCCAGCAGCCCCGGACTAGCGGACTGGGCAGTACATGAGCAGTTCTTC
.,.,TRBV30,TRBJ2-7,CAWSGGPPEQYF,TGTGCCTGGAGTGGGGGGCCCCCCGAGCAGTACTTC
.,.,TRBV9,TRBJ2-7,CASSVDPGLASYEQYF,TGTGCCAGCAGCGTCGATCCCGGGCTAGCGTCCTACGAGCAGTACTTC
.,.,TRBV28,TRBJ1-2,CASDPRAVRYGYTF,TGTGCCAGCGATCCCCGAGCCGTGAGGTATGGCTACACCTTC
.,.,TRBV20-1,TRBJ2-1,CSARDPDEQFF,TGCAGTGCTAGAGATCCAGATGAGCAGTTCTTC
once,.,TRBV28,TRBJ2-2,CASSLQDGELFF,TGTGCCAGCAGTCTACAGGACGGGGAGCTGTTTTTT
.,TRBD1,TRBV7-2,TRBJ1-4,CASSLGGQGAVEKLFF,TGTGCCAGCAGCTTAGGTGGACAGGGGGCGGTTGAAAAACTGTTTTTT
.,TRBD2,TRBV5-1,TRBJ2-5,CASSLAGLGRRETQYF,TGCGCCAGCAGCTTGGCAGGACTAGGGAGGAGAGAGACCCAGTACTTC
few,.,TRBV9,TRBJ2-7,CASSVGQAAYEQYF,TGTGCCAGCAGCGTAGGGCAGGCCGCCTACGAGCAGTACTTC
.,TRBD1,TRBV19,TRBJ2-2,CASLRTGKTGELFF,TGTGCCAGTCTGAGGACAGGGAAAACCGGGGAGCTGTTTTTT
.,.,TRBV6-5,TRBJ1-2,CASSYSNPGRGYTF,TGTGCCAGCAGTTACTCGAATCCAGGGCGCGGCTACACCTTC
.,TRBD1,TRBV4-3,TRBJ2-7,CASSQDHFIGTGYEQYF,TGCGCCAGCAGCCAAGATCACTTCATCGGGACAGGCTACGAGCAGTACTTC
once,.,TRBV28,TRBJ2-7,CASRQGRSYEQYF,TGTGCCAGCAGACAGGGGAGGTCCTACGAGCAGTACTTC
.,.,TRBV30,TRBJ1-2,CAWNDGGPNYGYTF,TGTGCCTGGAATGACGGCGGGCCTAACTATGGCTACACCTTC
.,.,TRBV9,TRBJ1-1,CASSVGGNTNTEAFF,TGTGCCAGCAGCGTAGGAGGCAATACGAACACTGAAGCTTTCTTT
.,TRBD1,TRBV11-2,TRBJ1-3,CASSRRGDTIYF,TGTGCCAGCAGCCGCAGGGGGGACACCATATATTTT
.,.,TRBV18,TRBJ1-3,CASSPAVSGNTIYF,TGTGCCAGCTCACCGGCGGTCTCTGGAAACACCATATATTTT
.,TRBD1,TRBV28,TRBJ1-1,CASSRRDRGNNTEAFF,TGTGCCAGCAGTCGCCGGGACAGGGGGAACAACACTGAAGCTTTCTTT
.,.,TRBV9,TRBJ1-3,CASSNGGAGGNTIYF,TGTGCCAGTTCGAACGGGGGGGCAGGTGGAAACACCATATATTTT
few,.,TRBV18,TRBJ2-7,CASSPAPPPVYEQYF,TGTGCCAGCTCGCCCGCCCCCCCTCCGGTTTACGAGCAGTACTTC
.,.,TRBV7-8,TRBJ1-4,CASSWTDSNEKLFF,TGTGCCAGCAGCTGGACGGACTCTAATGAAAAACTGTTTTTT
.,TRBD1,TRBV2,TRBJ2-5,CASSGDRGLVTQYF,TGTGCCAGCAGTGGGGACAGGGGGCTCGTGACCCAGTACTTC
.,.,TRBV11-2,TRBJ1-2,CASSPQGLQYGYTF,TGTGCCAGCAGCCCCCAGGGGCTGCAGTATGGCTACACCTTC
.,.,TRBV7-2,TRBJ2-7,CASSLAFGLLTYEQYF,TGTGCCAGCAGCTTAGCCTTCGGACTACTCACCTACGAGCAGTACTTC
.,.,TRBV6-1,TRBJ2-3,CASSSLWGDTDTQYF,TGTGCCAGCAGTTCGCTCTGGGGAGACACAGATACGCAGTATTTT
few,TRBD1,TRBV28,TRBJ2-7,CASMRTGRSYEQYF,TGTGCCAGCATGCGGACAGGGCGATCCTACGAGCAGTACTTC
few,TRBD1,TRBV5-1,TRBJ1-1,CASSLGTGGSAFF,TGCGCCAGCAGCTTGGGGACAGGGGGATCGGCTTTCTTT
.,TRBD1,TRBV7-9,TRBJ1-2,CASSYIGTGDDGYTF,TGTGCCAGCAGCTATATCGGGACAGGGGACGATGGCTACACCTTC
.,TRBD1,TRBV28,TRBJ1-4,CASSLTGGVDEKLFF,TGTGCCAGCAGTCTAACAGGGGGGGTAGATGAAAAACTGTTTTTT
.,TRBD1,TRBV6-4,TRBJ1-2,CASCMDRGQGCTF,TGTGCCAGCTGCATGGACAGGGGGCAAGGTTGCACCTTC
.,.,TRBV15,TRBJ1-1,CATSYQGGGTEAFF,TGTGCCACCAGCTACCAGGGAGGTGGCACTGAAGCTTTCTTT
.,.,TRBV19,TRBJ1-4,CASSPTALAATNEKLFF,TGTGCCAGTAGTCCGACAGCTCTCGCTGCAACTAATGAAAAACTGTTTTTT
.,.,TRBV9,TRBJ1-1,CASSVGGGGTEAFF,TGTGCCAGCAGCGTCGGGGGGGGTGGCACTGAAGCTTTCTTT